A single sample gave rise to the 30 T cell receptor beta chains below, sequenced in a study of metastatic and nonmetastatic thyroid tumors (dated by TCRdb to 2020 to 2022). No patient had received any treatment before thyroid surgery. The library was prepared using PCR. The data were produced on an Illumina HiSeq 4000. TCRdb reworked the public reads: Q25 trimming with fastp, MiXCR clone assembly, productive beta chains retained. For this sample there are over 15,000 clones; 25% to 35% appear just once. The ten largest clonotypes hold about 11% of the sample. Specimen: tumor tissue. All receptors derive from a female donor with papillary thyroid cancer or a benign thyroid nodule (not recorded which). Some clones in this sample may be carry-over from other donors' samples.

This clone appeared a few times. This chain connects TRBV19 to TRBJ1-1; D may be TRBD1 (5 bases). The CDR3 is made up of 14 amino acids. V was trimmed by 6 bases and J by 0 bases, leaving 11 bases between them. Germline CDR1 reads LNHDA; CDR2 reads SQIVND (reference sequence). The CDR3 sequence: CASRSPRVNTEAFF. The CDR3 region has the DNA TGTGCCAGTAGAAGTCCCAGGGTGAACACTGAAGCTTTCTTT.

This clone is labeled medium-sized. CDR3 DNA: TGTGCCAGCAGCCTCCTAATGGGGGGCGCTACCCAGTACTTC. It encodes CASSLLMGGATQYF. The gene calls are TRBV3-1 and TRBJ2-7; TRBD1 or TRBD2 may be the D gene (6 bases each). V was cut by 4 bases and J by 10 bases, with 20 bases left in between. The germline gives CDR1 LGHDT, CDR2 YNNKEL (reference sequence). CDR3 size: 14 residues.

This clone showed up many times. The J gene is TRBJ1-4, the V gene TRBV28, with TRBD1 matching 7 bases. The CDR3 loop spans 16 amino acids. CDR1 and CDR2 (germline): MDHEN, SYDVKM. The V gene end was trimmed by 1 base and the J gene end by 3 bases; junction bases not matched to a gene: 5. This chain's CDR3 is CASSLYRGQSNEKLFF. The CDR3 region has the DNA TGTGCCAGCAGTTTATACCGGGGACAGTCTAATGAAAAACTGTTTTTT.

In its sample, this clone was seen a few times. V is TRBV6-1 and J is TRBJ1-2; weak D call: TRBD1 (5 bases). Germline CDR1 MNHNS, CDR2 SASEGT. Trimming took 8 bases from V and 5 from J, leaving 15 bases between them. This CDR3 region has 13 residues. CDR3 bases: TGTGCCAGCTCCAGCAGGGAGTATTATGGCTACACCTTC. This translates into CASSSREYYGYTF.

By share, this clone ranks as medium-sized. The rearrangement joins TRBV28 to TRBJ1-3; a possible D gene is TRBD1 (6 bases). The CDR3 spans 14 residues. V was trimmed by 3 bases and J by 4 bases, leaving 10 bases between them. Germline CDR1 and CDR2: MDHEN and SYDVKM. Here the CDR3 DNA reads TGTGCCAGCAGTTTCAGGGGTTACGGAAACACCATATATTTT. Residues: CASSFRGYGNTIYF.

The chain employs TRBV6-5 and TRBJ2-3; TRBD2 matches 11 bases. The germline gives CDR1 MNHEY, CDR2 SVGAGI. The CDR3 extends over 15 amino acids. Losses at the gene ends were 5 bases for V and 4 bases for J; bases not matched to a gene: 5. The CDR3 region is CASSTSGSYPDTQYF. CDR3 nucleotides: TGTGCCAGCAGTACTAGCGGGAGTTACCCAGATACGCAGTATTTT.

V usage is TRBV28 and J usage is TRBJ2-3, with TRBD2 matching over 8 bases. The trim removed 7 bases at V and 6 bases at J, leaving 12 bases unmatched. CDR3 size: 15 residues. Germline values: CDR1 MDHEN, CDR2 SYDVKM. CDR3 sequence: CASKSGGPGSDTQYF. CDR3 sequence (DNA): TGTGCCAGCAAAAGCGGGGGCCCTGGTTCGGATACGCAGTATTTT.

This chain links TRBV6-2 or TRBV6-3 with TRBJ2-7; TRBD2 is a possible D gene (6 bases). This CDR3 is built from 11 residues. The V gene lost 6 bases and the J gene lost 3 bases, with 6 bases spanning the gap. CDR1 is MNHEY and CDR2 is SVGEGT in the germline V gene. CDR3 nucleotides: TGTGCCAGCAGGACTAGCTACGAGCAGTACTTC. It yields the protein CASRTSYEQYF.

This clone was detected once. The V gene is TRBV11-2, the J gene TRBJ1-2, with D possibly TRBD1 on 6 matching bases. The CDR3 consists of 11 residues. Trimming shortened V by 1 base and J by 13 bases, and 10 bases separated the two germline ends. Looked up from germline, CDR1 is SGHAT and CDR2 is FQNNGV. CDR3 bases: TGTGCCAGCAGCTTAGGGCAGGGGTGCACCTTC. This gives the protein CASSLGQGCTF.

This clone qualifies as medium-sized. The chain couples TRBV28 to TRBJ1-1; TRBD1 might be the D (6 bases). This CDR3 region has 16 residues. Deletions cut 3 bases from V and 3 bases from J, with 17 bases between. Per the germline V gene, CDR1 is MDHEN and CDR2 is SYDVKM. This CDR3 reads CASSFFRGAMDTEAFF. The CDR3 coding sequence is TGTGCCAGCAGTTTCTTCCGGGGGGCAATGGACACTGAAGCTTTCTTT.

This clone showed up just a few times. The chain uses TRBV20-1 and TRBJ1-1; D may be TRBD1 (6 bases). The V gene lost 3 bases and the J gene lost 6 bases, with 14 bases spanning the gap. Germline V gene sequence: CDR1 DFQATT, CDR2 SNEGSKA (reference sequence). This CDR3 region has 13 residues. The CDR3 spells CSASGGAGAEAFF. The CDR3 coding sequence is TGCAGTGCTAGCGGGGGCGCGGGTGCTGAAGCTTTCTTT.

This clone has ten or more counts. A read error is possible here, since a much larger clone lies one base away. The sample contains more than one DNA sequence encoding this CDR3. The CDR3 region is CASSIEREGRETQYF. Here the CDR3 DNA reads TGTGCCAGTAGTATTGAGCGGGAGGGCCGGGAGACCCAGTACTTC. The V gene is TRBV19, the J gene TRBJ2-5; 10 positions agree with TRBD2. This CDR3 has 15 amino acids. Unmatched junction bases numbered 6, after V lost 3 bases and J lost 5 bases. Germline CDR1 and CDR2: LNHDA and SQIVND (reference sequence).

As for this clone: The CDR3 does not end in the conserved phenylalanine or tryptophan, so this is likely a read error. This rearrangement joins TRBV3-1 to TRBJ2-1, with TRBD2 matching over 9 bases. Germline loops: CDR1 LGHDT, CDR2 YNNKEL (reference sequence). Trimming removed 4 bases from V and 6 bases from J; junction bases left unmatched: 4. The CDR3 has 14 residues. The CDR3: CASSRGLAGNEQFL. The CDR3 DNA sequence: TGTGCCAGCAGCCGGGGACTAGCTGGCAATGAGCAGTTCTTA.

This clone was recorded a few times. The junction differs from germline at one of its ends, possibly a read error. The V gene is TRBV28, the J gene TRBJ2-1; the D is unclear. The CDR3 contains 12 residues. CDR1 is MDHEN and CDR2 is SYDVKM in the germline V gene. CDR3 sequence reads: CACSLSSFEHFF. DNA of the CDR3: TGTGCCTGCAGTTTAAGCTCGTTCGAGCATTTCTTC.

There are a few counts of this clone. Sequence at one end of the junction differs from germline and may be a read error. The V and J genes are TRBV28 and TRBJ2-6; the D gene could be TRBD1 or TRBD2 (5 bases each). The CDR3 totals 16 residues. Germline values: CDR1 MDHEN, CDR2 SYDVKM. The chain's CDR3 is CASNRGLISGASVLTF. The CDR3 bases are TGTGCCAGCAACCGTGGACTGATCTCTGGGGCCAGCGTCCTGACTTTC.

Many counts were recorded for this clone. The rearrangement joins TRBV4-1 to TRBJ2-1, with 7 bases lining up with TRBD2. Losses at the gene ends were 3 bases for V and 4 bases for J; bases not matched to a gene: 9. CDR1 MGHRA and CDR2 YSYEKL come from the germline V gene. CDR3 length: 16 residues. The CDR3 DNA is TGCGCCAGCAGCCAGGGACGGGGCGGGAGATACAATGAGCAGTTCTTC. This encodes CASSQGRGGRYNEQFF.

The sample holds a few counts of this clone. The J gene is TRBJ2-1, the V gene TRBV15; D is perhaps TRBD2 (5 bases). In germline, CDR1 is LNHNV, CDR2 YYDKDF (reference sequence). This CDR3 is 15 amino acids long. V was cut by 3 bases and J by 0 bases, with 9 bases left in between. This CDR3 reads CATSSTGGSYNEQFF. In DNA, the CDR3 is TGTGCCACCAGCAGCACTGGAGGCTCCTACAATGAGCAGTTCTTC. Supplemented by reference TRBV15 and TRBJ2-1, the full variable domain reads DAMVIQNPRYQVTQFGKPVTLSCSQTLNHNVMYWYQQKSSQAPKLLFHYYDKDFNNEADTPDNFQSRRPNTSFCFLDIRSPGLGDTAMYLCATSSTGGSYNEQFFGPGTRLTVL.

This clone was observed a few times. Relative to the germline gene, one junction end is altered; a read error may explain this. The chain is built from TRBV28 and TRBJ2-3, with TRBD2 matching 10 bases. Germline assignment: CDR1 MDHEN and CDR2 SYDVKM. This CDR3 contains 18 residues. The CDR3 spells CASSSGLAFLGGTDTKHF. CDR3 DNA: TGTGCCAGCAGTTCGGGACTAGCGTTTTTGGGGGGCACAGATACGAAGCATTTT. Full variable domain (rest looked up from reference TRBV28 and TRBJ2-3): DVKVTQSSRYLVKRTGEKVFLECVQDMDHENMFWYRQDPGLGLRLIYFSYDVKMKEKGDIPEGYSVSREKKERFSLILESASTNQTSMYLCASSSGLAFLGGTDTKHFGPGTRLTVL.

The J gene is TRBJ2-7, the V gene TRBV28, with 7 bases aligning to TRBD2. The CDR3 spans 12 residues. The V gene's germline CDR1 is MDHEN and CDR2 SYDVKM. Losses at the gene ends were 6 bases for V and 5 bases for J; bases not matched to a gene: 4. As DNA, the CDR3 is TGTGCCAGCAGGGGGGGGATCCACGAGCAGTACTTC. Amino acids: CASRGGIHEQYF.

This clone has only a few counts. The chain carries TRBV7-3 and TRBJ2-3, with 7 bases lining up with TRBD1. The CDR3 totals 12 residues. Germline V gives CDR1 SGHTA, CDR2 FQGTGA. V trimming: 5 bases; J trimming: 4 bases; junction bases outside the gene matches: 0. CDR3 residues: CASSQGADTQYF. CDR3 nucleotides: TGTGCCAGCAGCCAGGGGGCAGATACGCAGTATTTT.

J is TRBJ1-2 and V is TRBV7-8, with D possibly matching TRBD1 (6 bases). This CDR3 contains 18 residues. V was cut by 1 base and J by 6 bases, with 24 bases left in between. The V gene's germline CDR1 is SGHVS and CDR2 FQNEAQ. In DNA form, the CDR3 reads TGTGCCAGCAGCTTAGGGGGGCGGGGGTCGATGGGTGTTAATGGCTACACCTTC. Translated, it gives CASSLGGRGSMGVNGYTF.

This clone is judged medium-sized. The rearrangement joins TRBV6-1 to TRBJ2-7, with D perhaps being TRBD1 or TRBD2 (5 bases each). The CDR3 length is 12 residues. Germline CDR1 and CDR2: MNHNS and SASEGT. The V end lost 8 bases, the J end lost 6 bases, and 14 bases lay between the germline ends. The CDR3, as DNA: TGTGCCAGCCGGCGAGGGGCGTCCGAGCAGTACTTC. Protein sequence: CASRRGASEQYF.

This clone is medium-sized. V usage is TRBV30 and J usage is TRBJ2-7, with TRBD2 identical over 8 bases. CDR3 size: 15 residues. The ends lost 5 bases at V and 0 bases at J; junction bases unmatched: 9. Germline V gene data show CDR1 as GTSNPN and CDR2 as SVGIG (reference sequence). DNA for the CDR3: TGTGCCTGGGCCAGGGGACTAGAACCCTCCTACGAGCAGTACTTC. It yields the protein CAWARGLEPSYEQYF.

In its sample, this clone ranks as medium-sized. The chain uses TRBV7-9 and TRBJ1-4; 8 nucleotides agree with TRBD1. CDR1 and CDR2 (germline): SEHNR, FQNEAQ (reference sequence). The CDR3 contains 15 residues. J lost 8 bases, V lost 4 bases, and 9 bases had no gene match. CDR3 region: CASSSDRGLWEKLFF. The CDR3 DNA follows: TGTGCCAGCAGCTCCGACAGGGGACTTTGGGAAAAACTGTTTTTT. Looking up the rest from reference TRBV7-9 and TRBJ1-4 gives the full variable domain: DTGVSQNPRHKITKRGQNVTFRCDPISEHNRLYWYRQTLGQGPEFLTYFQNEAQLEKSRLLSDRFSAERPKGSFSTLEIQRTEQGDSAMYLCASSSDRGLWEKLFFGSGTQLSVL.

Within the sample, this clone is medium-sized. The rearrangement joins TRBV6-5 to TRBJ2-2; 9 nucleotides agree with TRBD2. This CDR3 is 18 amino acids long. CDR1 MNHEY and CDR2 SVGAGI come from the germline V gene. Trimming removed 2 bases from V and 4 bases from J; junction bases left unmatched: 11. CDR3 region: CASSYDGAGGPGTGELFF. The CDR3 coding sequence is TGTGCCAGCAGTTACGATGGGGCGGGAGGGCCGGGCACCGGGGAGCTGTTTTTT.

This clone was seen more than once but under ten times. The rearrangement uses TRBV6-6 and TRBJ1-6, with 7 bases matching TRBD1. CDR1 and CDR2 (germline): MNHNY, SVGAGI (reference sequence). This CDR3 is built from 18 residues. V shed 2 bases, J shed 6 bases, and the junction held 13 bases outside the gene matches. The CDR3 DNA reads as TGTGCCAGCAGTTACGATCTGCCAGGGGGAGCTCCTAATTCACCCCTCCACTTT. It codes for CASSYDLPGGAPNSPLHF.

This clone was observed a handful of times. One end of the junction varies from germline; a read error may be responsible. The chain joins TRBV19 to TRBJ1-2, with a tentative D call TRBD1 (5 bases). The CDR3 contains 13 residues. The germline gives CDR1 LNHDA, CDR2 SQIVND (reference sequence). The CDR3 sequence is CASSPGGYKGYNF. The CDR3 DNA reads as TGTGCCAGTAGCCCTGGGGGGTACAAAGGCTACAACTTC.

The gene calls are TRBV11-2 and TRBJ2-7, with 8 bases matching TRBD1. V was pared by 5 bases and J by 3 bases, with 9 bases of the junction left unmatched. Per germline, CDR1 SGHAT and CDR2 FQNNGV. This CDR3 is 15 amino acids long. DNA of the CDR3: TGTGCCAGCAGCGTCACCGGGACAGGCGTCTACGAGCAGTACTTC. It encodes CASSVTGTGVYEQYF.

This rearrangement joins TRBV4-2 to TRBJ2-2; 10 bases line up with TRBD1. The CDR3 loop spans 15 amino acids. Germline V lookup: CDR1 LGHNA, CDR2 YNFKEQ. Trimming took 4 bases from V and 3 from J; bases not matched to a gene: 2. CDR3 sequence: CASSPGQGDTGELFF. DNA for the CDR3: TGTGCCAGCAGCCCCGGACAGGGGGACACCGGGGAGCTGTTTTTT.

The V call is TRBV19, the J call TRBJ2-2; 7 positions match TRBD1. Per the germline V gene, CDR1 is LNHDA and CDR2 is SQIVND (reference sequence). J was trimmed by 6 bases and V by 6 bases; bases with no gene match: 10. This CDR3 is built from 15 residues. The CDR3 region has the DNA TGTGCCAGTAGCCTAACAGGGGTAGTGGCCGGGGAGCTGTTTTTT. Encoded protein: CASSLTGVVAGELFF.